This TCR beta chain was found in a study of blood T cell repertoires in COVID-19. Study information: The origin of the acute and convalescent COVID-19 samples was the United States, Italy and Spain. The cDNA or gDNA used as material had been derived from T cells, B-cell-depleted T cells, or PBMCs.

In the original workflow: Reference gene primer amplification in the assay estimated nucleated cell counts. Sequencing used immunoSEQ multiplex PCR; TCRdb keeps in-frame clones, though not all of them. D and trimming come from the DNA, and the V and J calls and clone size come from that table. The sample yields roughly 180,000 clones, 70% to 90% seen once. The V end was cut by 0 bases, the J end by 3 bases, with 7 bases between. Germline-derived CDR1 and CDR2 are MNHEY and SMNVEV (reference sequence). The CDR3 loop spans 14 amino acids. The V and J genes are TRBV27 and TRBJ2-3; TRBD1 might be the D (6 bases). This clonotype was sampled from a man aged 40-50 years who had recovered from COVID-19. Sequenced material: peripheral blood. CDR3 in amino acids: CASSLSRGTDTQYF. The CDR3 DNA is TGTGCCAGCAGTTTATCTAGGGGGACAGATACGCAGTATTTT.